Reported below is one T cell receptor (beta chain). The sample is drawn from a study of patients and donors after allogeneic stem cell transplantation. TCRdb ran MiXCR on the RT-PCR reads and lists one entry per CDR3 protein. This sample has roughly 880,000 distinct CDR3 sequences, with roughly 18% found just once. The germline V gene has CDR1 KGHSH and CDR2 LQKENI. With 5 bases removed from V and 6 bases from J, the gap between germline ends came to 20 bases. The CDR3 is 16 residues long. The origin of this receptor is a human donor who was either an allogeneic HSCT recipient or a stem cell or donor lymphocyte infusion donor (not recorded which). It is not recorded whose cells these are; they may come from a transplant donor. The gene calls are TRBV18 and TRBJ2-1; possible D gene TRBD1, 5 bases. The sample comprised blood, either unsorted or a sorted T cell fraction (not recorded which). The CDR3 here is CASSNPAPRQGNEQFF. The CDR3, as DNA: TGTGCCAGCTCAAACCCCGCGCCGAGGCAGGGCAATGAGCAGTTCTTC.